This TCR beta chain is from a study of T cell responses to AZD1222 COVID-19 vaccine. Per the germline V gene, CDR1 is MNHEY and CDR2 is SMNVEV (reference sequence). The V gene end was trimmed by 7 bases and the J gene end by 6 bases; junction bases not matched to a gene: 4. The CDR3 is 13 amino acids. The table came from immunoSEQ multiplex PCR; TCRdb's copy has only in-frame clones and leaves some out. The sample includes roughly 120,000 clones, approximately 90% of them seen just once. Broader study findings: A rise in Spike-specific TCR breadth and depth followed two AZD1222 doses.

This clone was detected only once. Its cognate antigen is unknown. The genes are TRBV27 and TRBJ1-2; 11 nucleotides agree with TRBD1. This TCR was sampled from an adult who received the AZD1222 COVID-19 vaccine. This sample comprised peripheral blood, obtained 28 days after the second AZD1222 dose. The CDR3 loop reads CASTDRGQNGYTF. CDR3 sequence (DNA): TGTGCCAGCACGGACAGGGGGCAAAATGGCTACACCTTC.